This T cell receptor beta chain is from a study of cytomegalovirus exposure and HLA in healthy donors. Whole-study results and caveats: Donor immune exposure was known only as CMV serostatus. With later analysis, a missense DCLRE1C variant became linked to TCR beta V- and J-gene trimming. HLA-A and HLA-B allele assignments for most subjects were reportedly predicted accurately using TCR beta sequences.

In regard to this clone: Its antigen remains unidentified.

This CDR3 region has 15 residues. CDR1 and CDR2 from the germline V gene are LNHDA and SQIVND (reference sequence). V dropped 9 bases and J dropped 2; count of bases not matched to a gene: 10. The PCR had 60 Vbeta and 13 Jbeta primers. Libraries were prepared by immunoSEQ multiplex PCR; TCRdb keeps only in-frame clonotypes and omits some of them. The sample has under 200,000 clones; about 12% are singletons. The clonotype comes from a man aged 45-60 years in good health and CMV-seropositive. The specimen was PBMCs. The chain couples TRBV19 to TRBJ1-2; 9 bases are a match to TRBD1. The CDR3 sequence is CASGPGGTGNYGYTF. CDR3 nucleotides: TGTGCCAGCGGACCAGGGGGGACAGGGAACTATGGCTACACCTTC.